The 18 T cell receptor beta chains given below trace back to one sample, sequenced in a study of T cell repertoires in cytomegalovirus infection. TCRdb redid the calling of the reads with MiXCR, one entry per CDR3 protein. The table records roughly 600,000 distinct CDR3 sequences, about 24% of them present only once. Sequenced material: CD8+ T cells from PBMCs. These receptors all stem from a human donor in good health (CMV status not recorded). Some clones in this sample may be carry-over from other donors' samples.

The chain couples TRBV19 to TRBJ1-5; D is possibly TRBD1 (5 bases). CDR1 is LNHDA and CDR2 is SQIVND in the germline V gene (reference sequence). The V gene lost 3 bases and the J gene lost 5 bases, with 8 bases spanning the gap. The CDR3 length is 13 residues. CDR3 sequence: CASSISGDQPQHF. The CDR3 DNA reads as TGTGCCAGTAGTATTTCGGGGGATCAGCCCCAGCATTTT.

The rearrangement uses TRBV7-3 and TRBJ2-3; D is unclear. This CDR3 has 14 residues. The V and J ends lost 4 bases and 1 base respectively, with 9 bases between them. The germline V gene encodes CDR1 SGHTA and CDR2 FQGTGA. The CDR3 DNA follows: TGTGCCAGCAGCTACGCCCCGGGCACAGATACGCAGTATTTT. Translating it yields CASSYAPGTDTQYF.

V is TRBV28 and J is TRBJ2-7, with 13 bases aligning to TRBD2. Germline V CDR1 and CDR2: MDHEN, SYDVKM. The junction had 7 bases not matched to a gene; V was cut back by 4 bases and J by 7 bases. This CDR3 spans 15 amino acids. In DNA form, the CDR3 reads TGTGCCAGCAGTTCCGCCGGACTAGCGGGGGAGGAGCAGTACGTC. As protein: CASSSAGLAGEEQYV.

The V call is TRBV7-6, the J call TRBJ1-1; TRBD1 matches at 10 bases. After removal of 5 bases from V and 0 bases from J, the junction contained 12 bases not matched to a gene. CDR3 length equals 18 residues. Germline CDR1 is SGHVS and CDR2 is FNYEAQ. The CDR3, as DNA: TGTGCCAGCAGCCTAAGGGGGGGGACAGGGGCCGTGAACACTGAAGCTTTCTTT. This gives the protein CASSLRGGTGAVNTEAFF.

This clonotype showed up just a few times. The rearrangement links TRBV25-1 to TRBJ1-2, with D perhaps matching TRBD1 (6 bases). V was cut by 3 bases and J by 8 bases, with 19 bases left in between. Germline V lookup: CDR1 MGHDK, CDR2 SYGVNS. This CDR3 has 15 amino acids. The CDR3 DNA is TGTGCCAGCAGTGATAGGTCAGGGGTACGATGGGGCTACACCTTC. Its protein is CASSDRSGVRWGYTF.

At least ten counts were recorded for this clonotype. J is TRBJ1-2 and V is TRBV7-2; a possible D gene is TRBD1 (5 bases). This CDR3 is 15 amino acids long. Germline V CDR1 and CDR2: SGHTA, FQGNSA. Trimming stripped 0 bases from V and 6 bases from J, with 14 bases between. CDR3 sequence reads: CASSLAPAGRHGYTF. In nucleotides, the CDR3 is TGTGCCAGCAGCTTAGCACCGGCAGGGCGCCATGGCTACACCTTC.

The CDR3 nucleotides read TGTGCCAGCAGCTCGACAGGGAGGGACATTCAGTACTTC. It translates to CASSSTGRDIQYF. The chain recombines TRBV7-6 with TRBJ2-4; D is tentatively TRBD1 or TRBD2 (7 bases each). Germline loops: CDR1 SGHVS, CDR2 FNYEAQ. The CDR3 is 13 amino acids. Trimming removed 4 bases at V and 8 bases at J, with 12 bases between.

With regard to this clonotype: A much larger clone is a single base away; this may be a read error. CDR3: CVSSYRDSQETQYF. The CDR3 nucleotides are TGTGTCAGCAGCTACCGGGACAGCCAAGAGACCCAGTACTTC. The V and J genes are TRBV7-8 and TRBJ2-5; 7 nucleotides agree with TRBD1. From germline, CDR1 is SGHVS and CDR2 FQNEAQ. This CDR3 comprises 14 residues. The full variable domain, completed using reference TRBV7-8 and TRBJ2-5, is GAGVSQSPRYKVAKRGQDVALRCDPISGHVSLFWYQQALGQGPEFLTYFQNEAQLDKSGLPSDRFFAERPEGSVSTLKIQRTQQEDSAVYLCVSSYRDSQETQYFGPGTRLLVL.

A note on this clonotype: One junction end disagrees with the germline gene, perhaps due to a read error. J is TRBJ2-3 and V is TRBV15; D is unclear. The CDR3 has 11 amino acids. Per the germline V gene, CDR1 is LNHNV and CDR2 is YYDKDF (reference sequence). The CDR3 is CAPSRADTQYF. The CDR3 nucleotides are TGTGCCCCCAGCAGAGCTGATACGCAGTATTTT.

This clonotype was seen many times. The rearrangement links TRBV7-2 to TRBJ2-1; 11 bases align to TRBD2. The trim removed 6 bases at V and 5 bases at J, leaving 9 bases unmatched. CDR3 length equals 16 residues. From germline, CDR1 is SGHTA and CDR2 FQGNSA. CDR3 DNA: TGTGCCAGCAGATCGCCTAGCGGGGGGTTCAACAATGAGCAGTTCTTC. The encoded protein is CASRSPSGGFNNEQFF.

J is TRBJ1-6 and V is TRBV27; the D gene is possibly TRBD1 (5 bases). The CDR3 runs 15 residues. Germline-derived CDR1 and CDR2 are MNHEY and SMNVEV (reference sequence). Trimming took off 5 bases at V and 7 bases at J, with 15 bases between the two ends. Here the CDR3 reads CASSIYQGLNSPLHF. Here the CDR3 DNA reads TGTGCCAGCAGTATCTACCAGGGACTCAATTCACCCCTCCACTTT.

This clonotype was found many times. The J gene is TRBJ2-5, the V gene TRBV7-8, with 10 bases identical to TRBD1. V trimming: 2 bases; J trimming: 5 bases; junction bases outside the gene matches: 11. This CDR3 comprises 17 residues. CDR1 and CDR2 from the germline V gene are SGHVS and FQNEAQ. The chain's CDR3 is CASSLYSRDRGRETQYF. The CDR3 DNA is TGTGCCAGCAGCTTATATAGCCGGGACAGGGGTAGGGAGACCCAGTACTTC.

This clonotype was seen ten or more times. The chain combines TRBV6-1 with TRBJ2-7; D assignment may be TRBD1 or TRBD2 (5 bases each). Deletions cut 2 bases from V and 2 bases from J, with 7 bases between. The CDR3 contains 13 residues. The germline CDR1 and CDR2 sequences are MNHNS and SASEGT. CDR3 protein: CASSEPGPYEQYF. The DNA for the CDR3 is TGTGCCAGCAGTGAACCGGGACCCTACGAGCAGTACTTC.

CDR3 DNA sequence: TGTGCCAGCAGTGATCAGCAGAATCGTCCCGATGAGCAGTTCTTC. This sequence encodes CASSDQQNRPDEQFF. This chain joins TRBV2 and TRBJ2-1, with D hard to call. V lost 3 bases and J 8 bases, leaving 17 bases between the germline ends. This CDR3 has 15 residues. The germline V gene encodes CDR1 SNHLY and CDR2 FYNNEI.

The chain uses TRBV6-2 or TRBV6-3 and TRBJ2-7; 7 bases agree with TRBD2. The V segment lost 8 bases and the J segment 2 bases; nucleotides outside the gene matches: 3. The CDR3 has 12 amino acids. Germline-derived CDR1 and CDR2 are MNHEY and SVGEGT. The CDR3 DNA follows: TGTGCCAGCCAGCGGGGAACCTACGAGCAGTACTTC. Its translation: CASQRGTYEQYF.

The genes are TRBV7-9 and TRBJ1-2; 11 bases align to TRBD1. From germline, CDR1 is SEHNR and CDR2 FQNEAQ (reference sequence). The CDR3 has 16 residues. Trimming removed 1 base from V and 6 bases from J; junction bases left unmatched: 7. The CDR3 is CASSLGDRGFMDGYTF. The CDR3 nucleotides read TGTGCCAGCAGCTTAGGGGACAGGGGGTTTATGGATGGCTACACCTTC. The full variable domain, with the rest looked up from reference TRBV7-9 and TRBJ1-2, is DTGVSQNPRHKITKRGQNVTFRCDPISEHNRLYWYRQTLGQGPEFLTYFQNEAQLEKSRLLSDRFSAERPKGSFSTLEIQRTEQGDSAMYLCASSLGDRGFMDGYTFGSGTRLTVV.

The gene calls are TRBV7-9 and TRBJ2-3, with D possibly TRBD2 on 6 matching bases. Germline values: CDR1 SEHNR, CDR2 FQNEAQ (reference sequence). This CDR3 region has 13 residues. CDR3 bases: TGTACCTCTCACAGCGGGCGTGGAGATACGCAGTATTTT. Translating it yields CTSHSGRGDTQYF.

The chain recombines TRBV7-9 with TRBJ2-7; no clear D. Per germline, CDR1 SEHNR and CDR2 FQNEAQ (reference sequence). Trimming pared 1 base from V and 0 bases from J, leaving 22 bases between. The CDR3 consists of 19 residues. CDR3 nucleotides: TGTGCCAGCAGCTTAGTGGGCAGGCTGAAATTGTGGTGCTCCTACGAGCAGTACGTC. Translating it yields CASSLVGRLKLWCSYEQYV.